The entry below describes one TCR beta chain. The antigen remains unidentified. Germline CDR1 reads SGHRS; CDR2 reads YFSETQ. V was shortened by 4 bases and J by 5 bases, with 23 bases between the two germline ends. The CDR3 runs 17 residues. This entry comes from a study of T cell responses to AZD1222 COVID-19 vaccine. Overall study results and limits: Clonal diversity may have been underestimated in mostly white British donors. Only a handful of AZD1222 recipients tested seropositive at baseline. After two AZD1222 doses, spike-specific TCR breadth and depth rose versus day 0.

TCRdb's table, derived via immunoSEQ multiplex PCR, lists solely in-frame clones and lacks some. The table records tens of thousands of clones, 88% of them present only once. This clonotype was sampled from an adult who received the AZD1222 COVID-19 vaccine. The V call is TRBV5-1, the J call TRBJ2-3; possible D gene TRBD2, 7 bases. This sample comprised peripheral blood, obtained 28 days after the second AZD1222 dose. In DNA, the CDR3 is TGCGCCAGCAGCCGCGGGACTCGCGGGGGCGGGGGAGATACGCAGTATTTT. Amino acid sequence: CASSRGTRGGGGDTQYF. The variable domain in full, with the rest retrieved from reference TRBV5-1 and TRBJ2-3, is KAGVTQTPRYLIKTRGQQVTLSCSPISGHRSVSWYQQTPGQGLQFLFEYFSETQRNKGNFPGRFSGRQFSNSRSEMNVSTLELGDSALYLCASSRGTRGGGGDTQYFGPGTRLTVL.